This passage covers 21 T cell receptor beta chains from one sample sequenced in a study of T cell responses to AZD1222 COVID-19 vaccine. Repertoires were generated with immunoSEQ multiplex PCR, while TCRdb's copy carries only in-frame clones and drops some. The sample holds under 130,000 clones; around 89% are singletons and the top ten take around 10%. The sequences come from peripheral blood, collected on day 0 of AZD1222 vaccination. The receptors derive from an adult in good health.

Note on this clone: An end of the junction does not agree with germline; a read error may underlie this. The V and J genes are TRBV7-9 and TRBJ2-1, with 13 bases identical to TRBD2. The CDR3 runs to 17 residues. Germline CDR1 and CDR2: SEHNR and FQNEAQ (reference sequence). The DNA for the CDR3 is TGTGCCAGCAGCCGAGGAGGGGGAATGGGGACTAGCGGGAAAAGGATCTTC. Protein sequence: CASSRGGGMGTSGKRIF.

The rearrangement joins TRBV7-3 to TRBJ1-1; no definite D call. This CDR3 has 15 amino acids. The germline V gene encodes CDR1 SGHTA and CDR2 FQGTGA. Trimming shortened V by 4 bases and J by 0 bases, and 12 bases separated the two germline ends. DNA for the CDR3: TGTGCCAGCAGCTCCCGCGGAGGAATGAACACTGAAGCTTTCTTT. This codes for CASSSRGGMNTEAFF.

CDR3 in DNA: TGTGCCAGCAGCGCGAGGGATGCGACAGATACGCAGTATTTT. Its translation: CASSARDATDTQYF. This chain uses TRBV9 with TRBJ2-3, with a tentative D call TRBD2 (5 bases). Germline CDR1 and CDR2: SGDLS and YYNGEE. V lost 3 bases, J lost 3 bases, and 11 bases lay in between. This CDR3 is 14 amino acids long.

The rearrangement uses TRBV4-1 and TRBJ1-5, with D unclear. This CDR3 comprises 14 residues. Germline V CDR1 and CDR2: MGHRA, YSYEKL. V was cut by 1 base and J by 3 bases, with 7 bases left in between. In nucleotides, the CDR3 is TGCGCCAGCAGCCAAGTGTCTCTCAATCAGCCCCAGCATTTT. Protein product: CASSQVSLNQPQHF.

The CDR3 nucleotides are TGTGCCAGCAGTGAGCGGACATCCCATGGAGGTGGCTACACCTTC. Its protein is CASSERTSHGGGYTF. The chain uses TRBV25-1 and TRBJ1-2; possible D gene TRBD1, 5 bases. The germline V gene encodes CDR1 MGHDK and CDR2 SYGVNS. V lost 3 bases and J 7 bases, leaving 18 bases between the germline ends. This CDR3 is 15 amino acids long.

V and J are TRBV11-3 and TRBJ2-3; D gene ambiguous. The CDR3 covers 16 residues. Trimming removed 0 bases from V and 2 bases from J, with 12 bases in between. The germline CDR1 and CDR2 sequences are SGHNT and YENEEA. The CDR3 is CASSLESLGPTDTQYF. DNA of the CDR3: TGTGCCAGCAGCTTAGAATCCCTTGGCCCCACAGATACGCAGTATTTT.

This chain joins TRBV7-2 and TRBJ2-5, with D possibly being TRBD1 (5 bases). The germline V gene encodes CDR1 SGHTA and CDR2 FQGNSA. The V and J ends lost 5 bases and 9 bases respectively, with 19 bases between them. This CDR3 has 14 residues. CDR3 sequence: CASSAYQGRQSQYF. The CDR3 nucleotides are TGTGCCAGCAGCGCGTATCAGGGTAGACAGTCCCAGTACTTC.

J is TRBJ1-1 and V is TRBV7-9, with D perhaps TRBD1 (5 bases). The V gene lost 0 bases and the J gene lost 2 bases, with 7 bases spanning the gap. This CDR3 is 14 amino acids long. Germline values: CDR1 SEHNR, CDR2 FQNEAQ (reference sequence). The chain's CDR3 is CASSLAGDNTEAFF. DNA of the CDR3: TGTGCCAGCAGCTTAGCAGGGGATAACACTGAAGCTTTCTTT.

The V call is TRBV14, the J call TRBJ2-3; 7 bases are a match to TRBD2. The trim removed 2 bases at V and 3 bases at J, leaving 8 bases unmatched. The length of the CDR3 is 16 residues. CDR1 and CDR2 (germline): SGHDN, FVKESK. The CDR3 nucleotides read TGTGCCAGCAGCCAACAAGAAAGGGGAGGGACAGATACGCAGTATTTT. Translating it yields CASSQQERGGTDTQYF. Supplemented by reference TRBV14 and TRBJ2-3, the full variable domain reads EAGVTQFPSHSVIEKGQTVTLRCDPISGHDNLYWYRRVMGKEIKFLLHFVKESKQDESGMPNNRFLAERTGGTYSTLKVQPAELEDSGVYFCASSQQERGGTDTQYFGPGTRLTVL.

CDR3 residues: CASSWTENTGELFF. In nucleotides, the CDR3 is TGTGCCAGCAGCTGGACTGAGAACACCGGGGAGCTGTTTTTT. V gene TRBV7-6 combines with J gene TRBJ2-2; weak D call: TRBD2 (5 bases). This CDR3 comprises 14 residues. The germline CDR1 and CDR2 sequences are SGHVS and FNYEAQ. The V and J ends lost 4 bases and 1 base respectively, with 7 bases between them.

V and J are TRBV15 and TRBJ2-2, with 9 bases that match TRBD2. The CDR3 is 21 residues long. The V gene's germline CDR1 is LNHNV and CDR2 YYDKDF (reference sequence). The V gene end was trimmed by 0 bases and the J gene end by 5 bases; junction bases not matched to a gene: 19. CDR3 coding DNA: TGTGCCACCAGCAGAGATTCATGGTCTGGCGGGAGGGCCGCAGAAACCGGGGAGCTGTTTTTT. This sequence encodes CATSRDSWSGGRAAETGELFF.

The chain links TRBV5-1 to TRBJ1-1; no clear D gene. Trimming cost V 0 bases and J 1 base, with 10 bases left between them. CDR3 size: 15 residues. Germline CDR1 reads SGHRS; CDR2 reads YFSETQ. CDR3 sequence: CASSLGLTGNTEAFF. The CDR3, as DNA: TGCGCCAGCAGCTTGGGGCTCACGGGGAACACTGAAGCTTTCTTT.

This chain joins TRBV7-2 and TRBJ1-5; 7 nucleotides align to TRBD1. Germline V CDR1 and CDR2: SGHTA, FQGNSA. The CDR3 is made up of 14 amino acids. Unmatched junction bases numbered 8, after V lost 5 bases and J lost 7 bases. CDR3 sequence: CASSPQTGKQPQHF. CDR3 nucleotide sequence: TGTGCCAGCAGCCCCCAGACAGGGAAGCAGCCCCAGCATTTT.

The count of this clone is one. The J gene is TRBJ2-3, the V gene TRBV10-1; no definite D call. The CDR3 contains 15 residues. V lost 3 bases to trimming and J lost 2 bases, with 12 bases between them. Germline V gene sequence: CDR1 WNHNN, CDR2 SYGVQD (reference sequence). CDR3 in amino acids: CASSEGELLTDTQYF. DNA for the CDR3: TGCGCCAGCAGTGAAGGAGAACTACTCACAGATACGCAGTATTTT.

The chain recombines TRBV5-5 with TRBJ1-2, with D uncertain. Germline values: CDR1 SGHKS, CDR2 YYEKEE (reference sequence). Trimming cost V 2 bases and J 2 bases, with 7 bases left between them. The CDR3 loop spans 13 amino acids. This chain's CDR3 is CASSFGGNYGYTF. The CDR3 nucleotides read TGTGCCAGCAGCTTCGGTGGCAACTATGGCTACACCTTC.

V usage is TRBV5-8 and J usage is TRBJ1-2; D remains unclear. Germline V gene sequence: CDR1 SGHTS, CDR2 YDEGEE. The CDR3 contains 16 residues. V gave up 4 bases and J gave up 4 bases, with 20 bases separating them. The CDR3 loop is CASSPRTGRSGYGYTF. The CDR3 DNA is TGTGCCAGCAGCCCAAGGACTGGGAGGAGCGGCTATGGCTACACCTTC.

Points on this clone: The CDR3 carries no conserved terminal phenylalanine or tryptophan, so it likely arises from a read error. The limits of the CDR3 on the DNA are not certain, so only TCRdb's listed CDR3 is given. J is TRBJ2-7 and V is TRBV23-1; TRBD1 is the table's D call, not checked against the DNA. TRBV23-1 is known as an ORF, though its function is uncertain. The CDR3 adds up to 13 amino acids, both ends counted. CDR3 region: CASSHPSDREVFP.

The chain is built from TRBV28 and TRBJ2-3; unclear D gene. V lost 6 bases, J lost 2 bases, and 9 bases lay in between. Germline CDR1 MDHEN, CDR2 SYDVKM. The CDR3 runs 13 residues. DNA for the CDR3: TGTGCCAGCAGCCCATCGATCACAGATACGCAGTATTTT. Protein sequence: CASSPSITDTQYF. Variable domain in full (rest from reference TRBV28 and TRBJ2-3): DVKVTQSSRYLVKRTGEKVFLECVQDMDHENMFWYRQDPGLGLRLIYFSYDVKMKEKGDIPEGYSVSREKKERFSLILESASTNQTSMYLCASSPSITDTQYFGPGTRLTVL.

V usage is TRBV30 and J usage is TRBJ2-5, with D possibly being TRBD1 (5 bases). CDR1 GTSNPN and CDR2 SVGIG come from the germline V gene (reference sequence). CDR3 length equals 13 residues. Trimming cost V 4 bases and J 2 bases, with 11 bases left between them. The CDR3 sequence: CAWNTGLQETQYF. The DNA of the CDR3 is TGTGCCTGGAATACAGGTTTGCAAGAGACCCAGTACTTC. Using reference TRBV30 and TRBJ2-5 for the parts outside the CDR3, the full variable domain is SQTIHQWPATLVQPVGSPLSLECTVEGTSNPNLYWYRQAAGRGLQLLFYSVGIGQISSEVPQNLSASRPQDRQFILSSKKLLLSDSGFYLCAWNTGLQETQYFGPGTRLLVL.

The chain has TRBV7-9 and TRBJ1-1, with TRBD1 as a possible D gene (5 bases). V dropped 5 bases and J dropped 1 base, with 11 bases sitting between them. The CDR3 is 14 residues long. In germline, CDR1 is SEHNR, CDR2 FQNEAQ (reference sequence). CDR3 residues: CASSVQGRNTEAFF. The CDR3 DNA sequence: TGTGCCAGCAGCGTTCAGGGACGGAACACTGAAGCTTTCTTT.

V gene TRBV19 combines with J gene TRBJ1-1; D is uncertain. The CDR3 length is 13 residues. CDR1 LNHDA and CDR2 SQIVND come from the germline V gene (reference sequence). Trimming cost V 3 bases and J 7 bases, with 12 bases left between them. The CDR3 coding sequence is TGTGCCAGTAGTATTTCCCAGCGCCTTGAAGCTTTCTTT. Residues: CASSISQRLEAFF.